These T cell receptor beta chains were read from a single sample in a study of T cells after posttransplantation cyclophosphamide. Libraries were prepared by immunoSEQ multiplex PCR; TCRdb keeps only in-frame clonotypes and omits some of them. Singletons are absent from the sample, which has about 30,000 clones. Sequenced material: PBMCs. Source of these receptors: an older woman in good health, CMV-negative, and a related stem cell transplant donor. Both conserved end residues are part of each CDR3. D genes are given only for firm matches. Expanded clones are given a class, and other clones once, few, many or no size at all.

DNA: TGTGCCAGCTCAGGAGGGGTGATGGGGACCCAGTACTTC
CDR3: CASSGGVMGTQYF
J: TRBJ2-5
V: TRBV6-5
size: few
D: .

DNA: TGTGCCAGTAGTAACCGACGGGTACTGTTTTTT
CDR3: CASSNRRVLFF
J: TRBJ1-4
V: TRBV19
size: many
D: .

DNA: TGTGCCAGCAGTGCCCCGCAGGGTGGAGGAAACACCATATATTTT
CDR3: CASSAPQGGGNTIYF
J: TRBJ1-3
V: TRBV9
size: many
D: .

DNA: TGTGCCAGCAGTTTGGGACAGGTTCGTCAGCCCCAGCATTTT
CDR3: CASSLGQVRQPQHF
J: TRBJ1-5
V: TRBV28
size: many
D: TRBD1

DNA: TGTGCCATCTCCGACAGGGGAGGCGCTGGGGACTATGGCTACACCTTC
CDR3: CAISDRGGAGDYGYTF
J: TRBJ1-2
V: TRBV19
size: many
D: TRBD1

DNA: TGTGCCAGTAGTACAAGGGGGACAAATAGCAATCAGCCCCAGCATTTT
CDR3: CASSTRGTNSNQPQHF
J: TRBJ1-5
V: TRBV19
size: many
D: .

DNA: TGTGCCAGCAGTTTTATTCGGACAGGGAATTCACCCCTCCACTTT
CDR3: CASSFIRTGNSPLHF
J: TRBJ1-6
V: TRBV28
size: .
D: TRBD1

DNA: TGTGCCAGCAGTTACGTTGACACCCCGAGCTCCTACGAGCAGTACTTC
CDR3: CASSYVDTPSSYEQYF
J: TRBJ2-7
V: TRBV6-2/TRBV6-3
size: many
D: .

DNA: TGTGCCAGCAGCGCAGTTCACGCCGGGACTCTAGCCAACAATGAGCAGTTCTTC
CDR3: CASSAVHAGTLANNEQFF
J: TRBJ2-1
V: TRBV9
size: few
D: .

DNA: TGTGCCAGCACTCGATATCGGGACACTGAAGCTTTCTTT
CDR3: CASTRYRDTEAFF
J: TRBJ1-1
V: TRBV6-2/TRBV6-3
size: many
D: .

DNA: TGTGCCAGCAGCTCCAATCCGGGGGGTGCGGGGGAGCTGTTTTTT
CDR3: CASSSNPGGAGELFF
J: TRBJ2-2
V: TRBV11-2
size: many
D: TRBD2